Listed below are T cell receptor beta chains from one sample, sequenced in a study of blood T cell repertoires in COVID-19. Data came from immunoSEQ multiplex PCR; TCRdb stores just in-frame clones and leaves some out. The data show under 130,000 clones, more than 80% seen once. The sample consisted of peripheral blood. These receptors originate from an older woman with acute or convalescent COVID-19. Both conserved end residues are part of each CDR3. Each record gives: V gene, J gene, D gene, clone size, CDR3 DNA, CDR3 protein. A D gene is named only where the DNA matches it firmly. Expanded clones get a size class; other rows say once, few or many, or leave the size out.

V gene: TRBV4-1
J gene: TRBJ2-7
D gene: TRBD2
clone size: once
CDR3 DNA: TGCGCCCGCAGCCGGGTGGGGGGACTAGCGGGAGACGAGCAGTACTTC
CDR3 protein: CARSRVGGLAGDEQYF

V gene: TRBV5-1
J gene: TRBJ2-4
D gene: -
clone size: -
CDR3 DNA: TGCGCCAGCAGCTTGGACAGGTACAACATTCAGTACTTC
CDR3 protein: CASSLDRYNIQYF

V gene: TRBV6-6
J gene: TRBJ1-1
D gene: TRBD1
clone size: once
CDR3 DNA: TGTGCCAGCAGAACCGGGACAGTGAACACTGAAGCTTTCTTT
CDR3 protein: CASRTGTVNTEAFF

V gene: TRBV5-8
J gene: TRBJ1-1
D gene: TRBD1
clone size: -
CDR3 DNA: TGTGCCAGCAGCTTAGGGGGCGTGAACACTGAAGCTTTCTTT
CDR3 protein: CASSLGGVNTEAFF

V gene: TRBV7-8
J gene: TRBJ2-7
D gene: TRBD2
clone size: once
CDR3 DNA: TGTGCCAGCAGCTTAGGGCAACGGGAGGGCGAGCAGTACTTC
CDR3 protein: CASSLGQREGEQYF

V gene: TRBV9
J gene: TRBJ2-1
D gene: -
clone size: -
CDR3 DNA: TGTGCCAGCAGCGTAGACTACTACAACAATGAGCAGTTCTTC
CDR3 protein: CASSVDYYNNEQFF

V gene: TRBV6-1
J gene: TRBJ1-2
D gene: TRBD1
clone size: -
CDR3 DNA: TGTGCCAGCAGTGAAGTTGGACAGGGGGTGAATCTCGGTAACTATGGCTACACCTTC
CDR3 protein: CASSEVGQGVNLGNYGYTF

V gene: TRBV29-1
J gene: TRBJ2-3
D gene: TRBD1
clone size: -
CDR3 DNA: TGCAGCGTCTTGACAGGGCTGGCCACAGATACGCAGTATTTT
CDR3 protein: CSVLTGLATDTQYF

V gene: TRBV5-4
J gene: TRBJ2-7
D gene: -
clone size: -
CDR3 DNA: TGTGCCAGCAGCCCCGGTCAAGGGTACCAGGGCGAGCAGTACTTC
CDR3 protein: CASSPGQGYQGEQYF

V gene: TRBV6-5
J gene: TRBJ2-2
D gene: -
clone size: -
CDR3 DNA: TGTGCCAGCAGTCGTCAGGGTGGGAACACCGGGGAGCTGTTTTTT
CDR3 protein: CASSRQGGNTGELFF